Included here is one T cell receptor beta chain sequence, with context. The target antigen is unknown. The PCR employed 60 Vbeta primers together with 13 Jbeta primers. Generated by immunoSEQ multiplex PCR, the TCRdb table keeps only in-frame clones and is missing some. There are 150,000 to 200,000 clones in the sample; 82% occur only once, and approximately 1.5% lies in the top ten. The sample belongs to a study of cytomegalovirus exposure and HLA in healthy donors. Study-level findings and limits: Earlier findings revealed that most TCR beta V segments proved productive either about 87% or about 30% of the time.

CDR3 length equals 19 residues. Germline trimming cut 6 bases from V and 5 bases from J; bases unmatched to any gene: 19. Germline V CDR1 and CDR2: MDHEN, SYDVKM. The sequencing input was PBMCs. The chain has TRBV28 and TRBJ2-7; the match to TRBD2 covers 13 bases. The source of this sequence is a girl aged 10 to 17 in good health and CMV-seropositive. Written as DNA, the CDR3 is TGTGCCAGCAGAACCACCCCACTAGCGGGAGGGCTCCTTAAAAACGAGCAGTACTTC. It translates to CASRTTPLAGGLLKNEQYF.